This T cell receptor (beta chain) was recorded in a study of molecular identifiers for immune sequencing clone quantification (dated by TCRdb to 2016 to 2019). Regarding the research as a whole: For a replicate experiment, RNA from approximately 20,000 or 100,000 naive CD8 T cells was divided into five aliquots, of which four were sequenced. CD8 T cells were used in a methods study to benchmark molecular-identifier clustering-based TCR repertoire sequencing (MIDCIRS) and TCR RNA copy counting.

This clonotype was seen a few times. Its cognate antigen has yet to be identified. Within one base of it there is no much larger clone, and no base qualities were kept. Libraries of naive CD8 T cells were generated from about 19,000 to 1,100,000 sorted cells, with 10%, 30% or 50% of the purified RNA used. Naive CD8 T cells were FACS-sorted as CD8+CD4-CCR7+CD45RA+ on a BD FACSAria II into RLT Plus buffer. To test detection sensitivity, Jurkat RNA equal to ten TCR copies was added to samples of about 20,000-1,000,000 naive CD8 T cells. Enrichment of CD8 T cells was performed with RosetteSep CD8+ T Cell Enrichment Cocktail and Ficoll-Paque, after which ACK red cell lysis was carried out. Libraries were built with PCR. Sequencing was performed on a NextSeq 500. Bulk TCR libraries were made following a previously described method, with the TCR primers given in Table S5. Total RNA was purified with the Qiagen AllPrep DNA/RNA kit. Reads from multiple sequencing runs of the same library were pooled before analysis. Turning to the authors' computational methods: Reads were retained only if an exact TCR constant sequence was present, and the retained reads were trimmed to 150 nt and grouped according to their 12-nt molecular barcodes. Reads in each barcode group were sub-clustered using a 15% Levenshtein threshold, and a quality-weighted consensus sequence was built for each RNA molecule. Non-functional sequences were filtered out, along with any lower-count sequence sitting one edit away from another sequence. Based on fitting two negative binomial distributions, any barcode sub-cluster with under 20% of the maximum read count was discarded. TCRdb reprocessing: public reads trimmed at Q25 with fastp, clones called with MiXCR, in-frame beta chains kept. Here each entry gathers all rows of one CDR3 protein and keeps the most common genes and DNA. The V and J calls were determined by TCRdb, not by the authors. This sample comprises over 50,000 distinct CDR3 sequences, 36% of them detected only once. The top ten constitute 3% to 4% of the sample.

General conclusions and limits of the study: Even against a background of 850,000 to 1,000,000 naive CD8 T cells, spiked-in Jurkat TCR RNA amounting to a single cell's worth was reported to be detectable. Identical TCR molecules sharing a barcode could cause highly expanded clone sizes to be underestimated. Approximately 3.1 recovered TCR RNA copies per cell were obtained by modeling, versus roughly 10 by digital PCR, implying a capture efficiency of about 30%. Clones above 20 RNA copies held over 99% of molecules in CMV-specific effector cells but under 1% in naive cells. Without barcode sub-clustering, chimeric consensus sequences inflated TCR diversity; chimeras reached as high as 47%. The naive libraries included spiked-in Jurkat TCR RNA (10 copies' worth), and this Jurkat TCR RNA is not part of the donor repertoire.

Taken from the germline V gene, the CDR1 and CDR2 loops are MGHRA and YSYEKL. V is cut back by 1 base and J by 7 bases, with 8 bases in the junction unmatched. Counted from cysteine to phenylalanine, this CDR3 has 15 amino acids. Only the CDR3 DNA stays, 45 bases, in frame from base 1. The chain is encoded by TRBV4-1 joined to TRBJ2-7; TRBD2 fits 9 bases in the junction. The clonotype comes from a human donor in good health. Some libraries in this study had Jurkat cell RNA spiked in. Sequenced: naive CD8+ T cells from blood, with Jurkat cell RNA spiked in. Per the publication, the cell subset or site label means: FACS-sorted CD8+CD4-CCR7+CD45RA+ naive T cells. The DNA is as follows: TGCGCCAGCAGCCAAGCACTAGCGGGTTTGGGTGAGCAGTACTTC. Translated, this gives CASSQALAGLGEQYF.